This TCR beta chain was captured in a study of blood T cell repertoires in COVID-19. The overall study: COVID-19 samples collected from the United States, Italy and Spain covered acute and convalescent phases.

Patients of the Seattle cohort, enrolled during active infection, were followed longitudinally. The CDR3 totals 15 residues. The V gene lost 0 bases and the J gene lost 6 bases, with 15 bases spanning the gap. Germline V gives CDR1 SGDLS, CDR2 YYNGEE. In the original processing: Estimation of nucleated cell counts was performed using reference gene primer amplification. Sequencing was performed with immunoSEQ multiplex PCR; in TCRdb, only in-frame clones are kept and a portion is missing. V, J and clone size are taken as reported in that table, and D and trimming were inferred from the DNA itself. The sample records 75,000 to 90,000 clones, 78% being singletons.

This receptor was obtained from a man in his 60s with COVID-19, enrolled during active disease. This chain joins TRBV9 and TRBJ1-2, with D hard to call. Material for sequencing was peripheral blood. Here the CDR3 reads CASSVVPGGEHGYTF. CDR3 bases: TGTGCCAGCAGCGTAGTTCCGGGAGGAGAACATGGCTACACCTTC.